This TCR beta chain was retrieved from a study of Ad26.COV2.S vaccination and SARS-CoV-2 variants. A word on this clone: Other DNA sequences in the sample encode the same CDR3.

The table came from immunoSEQ multiplex PCR; TCRdb's copy has only in-frame clones and leaves some out. The sample lists hundreds of thousands of clones; around 86% were seen once. V lost 5 bases and J 7 bases, leaving 6 bases between the germline ends. The CDR3 contains 12 residues. Germline CDR1 and CDR2: SEHNR and FQNEAQ (reference sequence). Treatment of the sample: about 20 received Ad26.COV2.S at low or high dose, single or two shots; several received placebo; per-sample allocation not given. After the first vaccine or placebo injection, samples were drawn on day 63. This sample comprised peripheral blood, obtained in a trial of Ad26.COV2.S vaccine versus placebo. V and J are TRBV7-9 and TRBJ1-6; D ambiguous. The receptor's source is a person between 18 and 59 years old who received the Ad26.COV2.S COVID-19 vaccine or a placebo. CDR3 protein: CASSLENSPLHF. CDR3 in DNA: TGTGCCAGCAGCCTGGAAAATTCACCCCTCCACTTT.